Included here is one TCR beta chain sequence, with context. Its antigen remains undetermined. Qualities for individual bases were not recorded, and no much larger clone is one base off. This record comes from a study of OX40 agonist ivuxolimab in advanced cancers. Concerning the study at large: The costimulatory receptor OX40 (CD134) was targeted by ivuxolimab, a fully human IgG2 agonistic monoclonal antibody. Intravenous ivuxolimab was administered to patients every 2 weeks at six dose levels: 0.01, 0.1, 0.3, 1.5, 3 and 10 mg/kg. Among the 52 dose-escalation patients, around 19 had hepatocellular carcinoma, about 15 melanoma, 9 renal cell carcinoma and 9 head and neck cancer. The dose-escalation cohort was about 83% male with a mean age of about 58 years, ranging from about 23 to 85. Patients were allowed to have had prior anti-PD-1, anti-PD-L1 or anti-CTLA-4 therapy, and roughly 40% of the dose-escalation patients had been treated with checkpoint inhibitors. Partial responses occurred in three dose-escalation patients, of whom one had hepatocellular carcinoma and two had cutaneous melanoma. Peripheral TCRbeta sequencing was intended to test whether TCR sequence diversity was altered and clonal T-cell expansion was caused by ivuxolimab. The monotherapy dose-escalation portion (N ≈ 50 patients) of the phase I ivuxolimab trial is reported in the paper.

The trial excluded patients who had a history of autoimmune disease or were on systemic immunosuppression. In every dose cohort, peripheral blood was drawn for TCR sequencing at baseline, cycle 4 day 1, and cycle 7 day 1. Samples were obtained from an open-label, multicenter, first-in-human phase I dose-escalation trial of ivuxolimab. Adults with locally advanced or metastatic melanoma, renal cell, hepatocellular, or head and neck squamous cell carcinoma were enrolled in the trial. Before TCR sequencing, CD4+ T cells and CD8+ T cells were sorted from peripheral blood as separate populations. General study outcomes and caveats: Low levels of normalized T-cell clonal expansion were also seen in some nonresponding patients. After ivuxolimab, more expanded clones were found on average in CD8+ T cells than in CD4+ T cells. Which antigens the clonally expanded peripheral T cells were specific for was not determined. At doses of 0.1 to 3.0 mg/kg, clonal expansion of both CD4+ and CD8+ T cells in blood was seen between baseline and week 6. In partial responders in the 0.1-3.0 mg/kg groups, normalized peripheral clonal expansion was found to be among the lowest, especially among CD8+ T cells.

Genomic DNA was isolated from the sorted cells so that the TCRbeta CDR3 region could be sequenced. The immunoSEQ Assay was used for sequencing of TCRbeta CDR3 regions. Here the immuneACCESS table is served through TCRdb, limited to in-frame sequences with V and J called. Missing clones are a known gap in these copies; in checked studies unresolved V genes cover under half, and the rest lacks a known reason. Here the sample has roughly 100,000 clones; less than 95% occur a single time. Of the sample, about 1.6% falls within the top ten clones. This TCR was recovered from an adult with an advanced solid tumor such as melanoma, head and neck, liver or kidney cancer. Here the sequenced sample was CD4+ or CD8+ T cells sorted from blood, taken in a trial of the OX40 agonist ivuxolimab.

The CDR3 here reads CASSIVGSGNTIYF. The nucleotide sequence is TGTGCCAGTAGTATAGTCGGTTCCGGAAACACCATATATTTT. In this chain, TRBV19 is recombined with TRBJ1-3; the D segment cannot be called with confidence. The CDR3, from cysteine to phenylalanine, totals 14 residues. CDR3 DNA only is kept here, 42 bases in frame from base 1. CDR1 LNHDA and CDR2 SQIVND were looked up in the germline V gene (reference sequence). V was cut back by 1 base and J by 4 bases, leaving a gap of 8 bases between them.